A selection of T cell receptor beta chains follows, all from one sample in a study of T cell changes during pregnancy in multiple sclerosis. Profiled with immunoSEQ multiplex PCR; TCRdb holds only in-frame clones, not every one. Of approximately 31,000 clones in the sample, 85% to 95% are singletons; the top ten hold roughly 0.4%. Sequenced material: CD4+ T cells from peripheral blood mononuclear cells, taken in the second trimester of pregnancy. Source of these receptors: a female donor with multiple sclerosis, enrolled in a pregnancy study. CDR3s include the opening cysteine and the closing phenylalanine or tryptophan. A D gene is named only where the DNA matches it firmly. Part of the rows lack a size; the others show once, few, many or a class for expanded clones.

clone size	D gene	V gene	J gene	CDR3 DNA	CDR3 protein
once	TRBD2	TRBV7-9	TRBJ2-1	TGTGCCAGCAGTCCGGGACTAGGGCCTCAAAATGAGCAGTTCTTC	CASSPGLGPQNEQFF
NA	NA	TRBV19	TRBJ2-2	TGTGCCAGTAGTGGGGCAGTCACCGGGGAGCTGTTTTTT	CASSGAVTGELFF
NA	NA	TRBV6-5	TRBJ2-3	TGTGCCAGCAGCTATTTAGATACGCAGTATTTT	CASSYLDTQYF
NA	NA	TRBV30	TRBJ1-2	TGTGCCTGGAGTCCAACTAGCTATGGCTACACCTTC	CAWSPTSYGYTF
NA	TRBD2	TRBV7-6	TRBJ2-3	TGTGCCAGCAGCTTAAGGGTAGCGGGGGGCACAGATACGCAGTATTTT	CASSLRVAGGTDTQYF
NA	NA	TRBV9	TRBJ1-3	TGTGCCAGCAGCGTAGAATTGAGGGCAAGCTCTGGAAACACCATATATTTT	CASSVELRASSGNTIYF
few	NA	TRBV5-1	TRBJ2-3	TGCGCCAGCAGCTTGGACCAGAACACAGATACGCAGTATTTT	CASSLDQNTDTQYF
NA	NA	TRBV27	TRBJ2-2	TGTGCCAGCAGTCAGGAAGGCGGGGAGCTGTTTTTT	CASSQEGGELFF
NA	TRBD2	TRBV11-3	TRBJ2-7	TGTGCCAGCAGCTTCGGACGGAGTGGGAGGGCCCACGAGCAGTACTTC	CASSFGRSGRAHEQYF
NA	NA	TRBV30	TRBJ2-2	TGTGCCTGGAAACTCGGGGTCCCCACCGGGGAGCTGTTTTTT	CAWKLGVPTGELFF
NA	NA	TRBV6-1	TRBJ1-2	TGTGCCAGCAATGAAGCGCGACAGGCGAGTACCTTC	CASNEARQASTF
NA	NA	TRBV5-4	TRBJ1-1	TGTGCCAGCAGTTCCGGGGGGAGGAAAGTGAACACTGAAGCTTTCTTT	CASSSGGRKVNTEAFF
NA	NA	TRBV29-1	TRBJ1-1	TGCAGCGCCCAAAGCCGGACAGATATGAACACTGAAGCTTTCTTT	CSAQSRTDMNTEAFF
NA	TRBD2	TRBV27	TRBJ2-2	TGTGCCAGCAAGGGACTAGCGGAGAGCACCGGGGAGCTGTTTTTT	CASKGLAESTGELFF
NA	NA	TRBV11-2	TRBJ1-1	TGTGCCAGCAGCTTAAGAGTGAACACTGAAGCTTTCTTT	CASSLRVNTEAFF
once	TRBD2	TRBV5-4	TRBJ2-1	TGTGCCAGCAGCTTGCAGGGCGGGAGTAATGAGCAGTTCTTC	CASSLQGGSNEQFF
NA	NA	TRBV30	TRBJ2-7	TGTGCCTGGAGTGTATGGGGGGGGCGGACTATCAACGAGCAGTACTTC	CAWSVWGGRTINEQYF
NA	TRBD1	TRBV27	TRBJ2-2	TGTGCCAGCAGTTTATGGGGGACAGGGAACACCGGGGAGCTGTTTTTT	CASSLWGTGNTGELFF
NA	TRBD2	TRBV7-8	TRBJ2-5	TGTGCCAGCAGCTTAGGGCTAGCGGGCCCGAGGGGAAAGACCCAGTACTTC	CASSLGLAGPRGKTQYF
NA	NA	TRBV4-1	TRBJ1-2	TGCGCCAGCAGCCAAGGGGGGGGCGTTATCGGCTACACCTTC	CASSQGGGVIGYTF
NA	TRBD1	TRBV28	TRBJ2-1	TGTGCCAGCAGACTAGACAGGGGGCGATACAATGAGCAGTTCTTC	CASRLDRGRYNEQFF
NA	TRBD1	TRBV19	TRBJ1-1	TGTGCCAGCCTTATTACAGGGGGCACTGAAGCTTTCTTT	CASLITGGTEAFF
NA	NA	TRBV6-1	TRBJ1-3	TGTGCCAGCAGGCCTGCAGGGAGGGCTGGAAACACCATATATTTT	CASRPAGRAGNTIYF
NA	TRBD1	TRBV11-2	TRBJ2-7	TGTGCCAGCAGCTCCCGACAGGGGGACTTAGGGGAGCAGTACTTC	CASSSRQGDLGEQYF
NA	NA	TRBV29-1	TRBJ2-5	TGCAGCGTTGATGGGCCGTACCAAGAGACCCAGTACTTC	CSVDGPYQETQYF
NA	NA	TRBV14	TRBJ2-5	TGTGCCAGCAGCCAATCGAGAGGGAGGGAGACCCAGTACTTC	CASSQSRGRETQYF
few	NA	TRBV6-6	TRBJ1-5	TGTGCCAGCAGTTACTCGAGGGCAGGGGGCAATCAGCCCCAGCATTTT	CASSYSRAGGNQPQHF
NA	TRBD2	TRBV18	TRBJ2-1	TGTGCCAGCTCACCACCGAGCGGGAGAGGTGAGCAGTTCTTC	CASSPPSGRGEQFF
NA	NA	TRBV15	TRBJ2-7	TGTGCCACCAGCAGAGACGCGGACTGGAATCCCTACGAGCAGTACTTC	CATSRDADWNPYEQYF
NA	TRBD1	TRBV30	TRBJ2-7	TGTGCCTGGAGTGTAGGGGGGACAGGGTCCTACGAGCAGTACTTC	CAWSVGGTGSYEQYF
NA	TRBD2	TRBV5-4	TRBJ2-5	TGTGCCAGCAGCTTTGACCTAGCGGGAGGTCAAGAGACCCAGTACTTC	CASSFDLAGGQETQYF
NA	TRBD1	TRBV30	TRBJ1-3	TGTGCCCGTACGACAGGGTTGAGTGGAAACACCATATATTTT	CARTTGLSGNTIYF
NA	NA	TRBV7-2	TRBJ2-2	TGTGCCAGCAGCTTTGACCTGAGCGCCGGGGAGCTGTTTTTT	CASSFDLSAGELFF
NA	NA	TRBV21-1	TRBJ2-1	TGTGCCAGCAGCAAATTTCGGGCTAGCGGGGTCTACAATGAGCAGTTCTTC	CASSKFRASGVYNEQFF